These 8 T cell receptor beta chains were all obtained from the same sample, sequenced in a study of spatial heterogeneity in lung cancer. The time point was: blood at routine non-recurrence follow-up after resection. Extraction of whole RNA from tumor, nontumor lung or frozen PBMC preceded unsorted sequencing. A single record per CDR3 protein comes from TCRdb applying MiXCR to the 5' RACE reads. The profile shows about 52,000 distinct CDR3 sequences, less than 9.5% of them singletons. The sequencing used PBMCs, collected at follow-up. These receptors all come from a female donor with early-stage non-small cell lung cancer.

This clonotype was recorded at least ten times. The chain employs TRBV7-2 and TRBJ2-7; 7 bases are shared with TRBD2. The germline V gene has CDR1 SGHTA and CDR2 FQGNSA. The V and J ends lost 0 bases and 2 bases, in that order; junction bases with no gene match: 1. The CDR3 runs to 14 residues. The CDR3 is CASSLASGAYEQYF. CDR3 DNA: TGTGCCAGCAGCTTAGCCAGCGGGGCCTACGAGCAGTACTTC.

This clonotype was seen at least ten times. This sequence joins TRBV28 and TRBJ1-3, with D possibly matching TRBD1 (5 bases). The CDR3 has 15 amino acids. Germline V gene data show CDR1 as MDHEN and CDR2 as SYDVKM. Trimming cost V 3 bases and J 2 bases, with 11 bases left between them. CDR3: CASSLHWDAGNTIYF. The CDR3 region has the DNA TGTGCCAGCAGTTTGCATTGGGACGCTGGAAACACCATATATTTT. Drawing the rest from reference TRBV28 and TRBJ1-3, the complete variable domain is DVKVTQSSRYLVKRTGEKVFLECVQDMDHENMFWYRQDPGLGLRLIYFSYDVKMKEKGDIPEGYSVSREKKERFSLILESASTNQTSMYLCASSLHWDAGNTIYFGEGSWLTVV.

This clonotype came up many times. Germline and junction disagree at one end, which may indicate a read error. V usage is TRBV28 and J usage is TRBJ1-1, with D unclear. This CDR3 comprises 11 residues. Germline-derived CDR1 and CDR2 are MDHEN and SYDVKM. The CDR3 nucleotides read TGTGCCAGCAGTTTGAGGCACTCGCGGCTCTTT. Translation: CASSLRHSRLF.

This clonotype was seen only a few times. This chain uses TRBV5-4 with TRBJ2-3; 7 bases are a match to TRBD2. CDR3 size: 16 residues. CDR1 is SGHNT, CDR2 YYREEE, per germline (reference sequence). V lost 0 bases, J lost 4 bases, and 8 bases stayed unmatched. CDR3 residues: CASSLGASGGPDTQYF. In nucleotides, the CDR3 is TGTGCCAGCAGCTTGGGGGCTAGCGGAGGACCAGATACGCAGTATTTT. Full variable domain (missing parts from reference TRBV5-4 and TRBJ2-3): ETGVTQSPTHLIKTRGQQVTLRCSSQSGHNTVSWYQQALGQGPQFIFQYYREEENGRGNFPPRFSGLQFPNYSSELNVNALELDDSALYLCASSLGASGGPDTQYFGPGTRLTVL.

The table lists this clonotype with a few counts. The chain combines TRBV6-2 or TRBV6-3 with TRBJ2-1; D is uncertain. CDR3 length equals 16 residues. Germline V gene lookup returns CDR1 MNHEY and CDR2 SVGEGT. Trimming took 5 bases from V and 2 from J, leaving 16 bases between them. CDR3 region: CASSPDPRRAYNEQFF. CDR3 sequence (DNA): TGTGCCAGCAGTCCGGACCCACGTAGGGCCTACAATGAGCAGTTCTTC.

This chain links TRBV19 with TRBJ2-2; the D call may be TRBD1 or TRBD2 (5 bases each). The germline gives CDR1 LNHDA, CDR2 SQIVND (reference sequence). The CDR3 is made up of 15 amino acids. V shed 7 bases and J shed 3 bases, with 15 bases lying between them. The CDR3 loop is CASIGAGTHTGELFF. In nucleotides, the CDR3 is TGTGCCAGTATCGGCGCCGGGACGCACACCGGGGAGCTGTTTTTT.

This clonotype was observed many times. This rearrangement joins TRBV6-2 or TRBV6-3 to TRBJ2-7; D gene ambiguous. Germline assignment: CDR1 MNHEY and CDR2 SVGEGT. V was pared by 2 bases and J by 0 bases, with 8 bases between. The CDR3 runs to 14 residues. The CDR3 DNA sequence: TGTGCCAGCAGTTACGGTCTCGCCTCCTACGAGCAGTACTTC. It is translated as CASSYGLASYEQYF.

This clonotype was counted many times. The chain couples TRBV5-1 to TRBJ1-5; no reliable D call. CDR1 and CDR2 (germline): SGHRS, YFSETQ. V gave up 0 bases and J gave up 5 bases, with 12 bases separating them. CDR3 size: 15 residues. The CDR3 protein is CASSLVSGLDQPQHF. The CDR3 DNA sequence: TGCGCCAGCAGCTTGGTGTCCGGCCTTGATCAGCCCCAGCATTTT.